The rows below give T cell receptor beta chains drawn from one sample of a study of T-cell reconstitution after alpha-beta-depleted transplantation in children. TCRdb re-derived calls from the PCR reads in MiXCR, one entry per CDR3 protein. The sample lists about 260,000 distinct CDR3 sequences; around a tenth were seen once. This specimen consisted of peripheral blood, obtained 180 days after TCRalphabeta/CD19-depleted stem cell transplant. Source of these receptors: a male patient aged 2 to 9 who had a stem cell transplant for chronic granulomatous disease, so the T cells may come from the graft donor. CDR3s include the opening cysteine and the closing phenylalanine or tryptophan. A D gene is named only where the DNA matches it firmly. Rows give clone size only sometimes, using once, few, many, or a class for an expanded clone.

d_gene: -
v_gene: TRBV5-1
j_gene: TRBJ2-5
abundance: -
CDR3nt: TGCACCAGCAGCTTGACCCAAGAGACCCAGTACTTC
CDR3aa: CTSSLTQETQYF

d_gene: -
v_gene: TRBV13
j_gene: TRBJ1-1
abundance: -
CDR3nt: TGTGCCAGCAGCACTAGAGGGACAACGAGCACTGAAGCTTTCTTT
CDR3aa: CASSTRGTTSTEAFF

d_gene: -
v_gene: TRBV5-1
j_gene: TRBJ2-1
abundance: many
CDR3nt: TGCGCCAGCAGCTTGCAGACGTACAATGAGCAGTTCTTC
CDR3aa: CASSLQTYNEQFF

d_gene: TRBD1
v_gene: TRBV20-1
j_gene: TRBJ1-2
abundance: few
CDR3nt: TGCAGTGCTAGAGTCCCGGCAGGGGGTTATGGCTACACCTTC
CDR3aa: CSARVPAGGYGYTF

d_gene: TRBD1
v_gene: TRBV6-1
j_gene: TRBJ1-4
abundance: many
CDR3nt: TGTGCCAGCAGAGGGCAGGGGGATGAAAAACTGTTTTTT
CDR3aa: CASRGQGDEKLFF

d_gene: TRBD2
v_gene: TRBV29-1
j_gene: TRBJ2-2
abundance: many
CDR3nt: TGCAGCGTCGCCTTTACTAGCGGGAGACCCGGGGAGCTGTTTTTT
CDR3aa: CSVAFTSGRPGELFF

d_gene: -
v_gene: TRBV7-3
j_gene: TRBJ2-1
abundance: many
CDR3nt: TGTGCCAGCAGCGCGTCCGATGAGCAGTTCTTC
CDR3aa: CASSASDEQFF

d_gene: -
v_gene: TRBV5-6
j_gene: TRBJ2-1
abundance: many
CDR3nt: TGTGCCAGCAGCTATACGGGGTACTACAATGAGCAGTTCTTC
CDR3aa: CASSYTGYYNEQFF

d_gene: TRBD1
v_gene: TRBV12-3/TRBV12-4
j_gene: TRBJ2-1
abundance: few
CDR3nt: TGTGCCAGCAGTTTGCCCTATCGGACAGGGGAGAACAATGAGCAGTTCTTC
CDR3aa: CASSLPYRTGENNEQFF

d_gene: -
v_gene: TRBV29-1
j_gene: TRBJ2-3
abundance: -
CDR3nt: TGCAGCTTTAGGAGGCCAGGGAGTATTACGCAGTATTTT
CDR3aa: CSFRRPGSITQYF